The rows below give T cell receptor beta chains drawn from one sample of a study of T cell changes during pregnancy in multiple sclerosis. Assay used: immunoSEQ multiplex PCR; TCRdb lists only in-frame clones, some missing. The table has about 36,000 clones, roughly 89% seen once. The sequenced sample was CD4+ T cells from peripheral blood mononuclear cells, obtained in the second trimester of pregnancy. The receptors were sampled from a female donor in good health, enrolled as a control in a pregnancy study. The CDR3 runs from the conserved cysteine through the conserved F or W. A D gene is named only where the DNA matches it firmly. Size values are once, few and many counts, or a class for expanded clones, and some rows have none.

v_call	d_call	clone_size	j_call	cdr3_aa	cdr3_nt
TRBV5-8	TRBD2	.	TRBJ2-1	CASSLSWRGGYEQFF	TGTGCCAGCAGCTTGAGTTGGCGGGGGGGCTACGAGCAGTTCTTC
TRBV5-6	.	.	TRBJ2-7	CASSLEGSYEQYF	TGTGCCAGCAGTTTGGAGGGGTCCTACGAGCAGTACTTC
TRBV19	.	.	TRBJ1-1	CASSSLTGLTEAFF	TGTGCCAGTAGCTCTCTTACAGGGTTGACTGAAGCTTTCTTT
TRBV6-1	.	.	TRBJ2-7	CASSPGNPTHEQYF	TGTGCCAGCAGTCCGGGAAATCCGACCCACGAGCAGTACTTC
TRBV6-1	.	.	TRBJ2-3	CASSDGLSDTQYF	TGTGCCAGCAGTGATGGCCTTTCAGATACGCAGTATTTT
TRBV7-9	.	.	TRBJ2-1	CASSLVSGGGLVSYNEQFF	TGTGCCAGCAGCTTAGTATCTGGCGGGGGCCTTGTTTCCTACAATGAGCAGTTCTTC
TRBV9	.	.	TRBJ2-1	CASSVRAGSYNEQFF	TGTGCCAGCAGCGTAAGGGCAGGGTCCTACAATGAGCAGTTCTTC
TRBV5-1	TRBD1	once	TRBJ1-4	CASSLRQGNEKLFF	TGCGCCAGCAGCCTTCGACAGGGGAATGAAAAACTGTTTTTT
TRBV5-1	.	.	TRBJ1-4	CASSLVGRSTNEKLFF	TGCGCCAGCAGCTTGGTTGGCCGCTCAACTAATGAAAAACTGTTTTTT
TRBV7-3	.	.	TRBJ1-4	CASSLTQIGSTGEKLFF	TGTGCCAGCAGCTTAACGCAGATAGGGAGCACGGGGGAAAAACTGTTTTTT
TRBV19	TRBD1	.	TRBJ2-1	CASSLDRGQANEQFF	TGTGCCAGTAGTCTGGACAGGGGGCAGGCCAATGAGCAGTTCTTC
TRBV27	.	.	TRBJ2-7	CASSLKGATYEQYF	TGTGCCAGCAGTTTAAAAGGAGCAACCTACGAGCAGTACTTC
TRBV6-5	.	.	TRBJ1-1	CASSYSGANTEAFF	TGTGCCAGCAGTTACTCGGGGGCGAACACTGAAGCTTTCTTT
TRBV2	.	few	TRBJ1-1	CASSEPRGYTEAFF	TGTGCCAGCAGTGAACCAAGAGGGTACACTGAAGCTTTCTTT
TRBV5-1	.	.	TRBJ1-2	CASSLEQAGYGYTF	TGCGCCAGCAGCTTGGAACAGGCGGGGTATGGCTACACCTTC
TRBV19	.	.	TRBJ1-3	CAGRRRNTIYF	TGTGCCGGCAGGCGAAGAAACACCATATATTTT
TRBV9	.	.	TRBJ1-2	CASSVVFGYGYTF	TGTGCCAGCAGCGTAGTTTTCGGCTATGGCTACACCTTC
TRBV29-1	TRBD1	.	TRBJ1-2	CSVEWDRGVGGYTF	TGCAGCGTTGAATGGGACAGAGGAGTAGGGGGCTACACCTTC